This TCR beta chain comes out of a study of long-term antiretroviral therapy in people with HIV. Researchers report immunoSEQ v3.0 was run at survey level. Method: immunoSEQ multiplex PCR; TCRdb's copy keeps in-frame clones and lacks some. The table shows over 25,000 clones, with around 83% occurring only once. The CDR3 consists of 12 residues. Losses at the gene ends were 2 bases for V and 7 bases for J; bases not matched to a gene: 1. Germline CDR1 SGHTA, CDR2 FQGNSA. Findings and caveats of the study: Regardless of time point, clones expanded before ART dominated the repertoire. After ART, diversity increased yet remained lower than transplant donor controls.

Turning to this clone: What it binds is not known.

V is TRBV7-2 and J is TRBJ1-2; 7 bases line up with TRBD1. The sequence derives from a woman aged 25 to 39 with HIV. This specimen consisted of unsorted PBMCs, obtained 0.8 years after starting antiretroviral therapy. The CDR3 loop is CASSLYRGGYTF. The DNA of the CDR3 is TGTGCCAGCAGCTTATACAGGGGTGGCTACACCTTC.